This entry lists 14 T cell receptor beta chains sequenced from one sample in a study of shared T cell receptors in the human thymus. Only in-frame clones appear in the TCRdb table, and some are missing; sequencing was by immunoSEQ multiplex PCR. The top ten clones hold 0.0095% to 0.011% of a sample with approximately 760,000 clones, around 85% of them seen once. The same data also went into a second study, on human thymus T cells.

Material for sequencing was thymocytes. Source of these receptors: a girl less than two years old with a congenital heart defect.

The chain uses TRBV5-4 and TRBJ1-1; TRBD1 might be the D (6 bases). Trimming removed 0 bases at V and 4 bases at J, with 16 bases between. This CDR3 spans 16 amino acids. The germline gives CDR1 SGHNT, CDR2 YYREEE (reference sequence). The CDR3 loop reads CASSLGVRDTRTEAFF. Here the CDR3 DNA reads TGTGCCAGCAGCTTGGGGGTCAGGGACACCCGCACTGAAGCTTTCTTT.

This chain connects TRBV6-6 to TRBJ1-3, with a weak D call TRBD1 (6 bases). CDR1 MNHNY and CDR2 SVGAGI come from the germline V gene (reference sequence). V lost 6 bases, J lost 0 bases, and 12 bases lay in between. The CDR3 is 15 residues long. CDR3 in amino acids: CASSSGGHSGNTIYF. The CDR3 bases are TGTGCCAGCAGCTCGGGGGGGCACTCTGGAAACACCATATATTTT.

This clone was observed once. The rearrangement links TRBV27 to TRBJ2-7, with TRBD1 identical over 7 bases. Germline V CDR1 and CDR2: MNHEY, SMNVEV (reference sequence). The CDR3 is 17 amino acids. Germline trimming cut 3 bases from V and 6 bases from J; bases unmatched to any gene: 17. CDR3 nucleotides: TGTGCCAGCAGTTTTAGAAACCTCGGGACAGCCGGATGCGAGCAGTACTTC. This translates into CASSFRNLGTAGCEQYF.

This chain links TRBV7-9 with TRBJ2-5, with D tentatively TRBD1 (6 bases). This CDR3 region has 14 residues. With 3 bases removed from V and 3 bases from J, the gap between germline ends came to 11 bases. CDR1 is SEHNR, CDR2 FQNEAQ, per germline (reference sequence). In DNA form, the CDR3 reads TGTGCCAGCAGCTTCCCGGACAGCAAAGAGACCCAGTACTTC. Protein sequence: CASSFPDSKETQYF. Variable domain in full (rest from reference TRBV7-9 and TRBJ2-5): DTGVSQNPRHKITKRGQNVTFRCDPISEHNRLYWYRQTLGQGPEFLTYFQNEAQLEKSRLLSDRFSAERPKGSFSTLEIQRTEQGDSAMYLCASSFPDSKETQYFGPGTRLLVL.

This rearrangement joins TRBV9 to TRBJ1-2; weak D call: TRBD1 (5 bases). Germline V gene data show CDR1 as SGDLS and CDR2 as YYNGEE. CDR3 size: 14 residues. Trimming removed 0 bases from V and 8 bases from J, with 14 bases in between. CDR3 coding DNA: TGTGCCAGCAGCGTAGCTCACGGGGCGGGAGGCTACACCTTC. As protein: CASSVAHGAGGYTF.

The V gene is TRBV5-4, the J gene TRBJ2-7, with TRBD2 identical over 8 bases. V shed 0 bases and J 3 bases; nucleotides not matched to a gene: 11. The germline gives CDR1 SGHNT, CDR2 YYREEE (reference sequence). The CDR3 is made up of 17 amino acids. CDR3 sequence (DNA): TGTGCCAGCAGCTTGGCCGGGGGGGGGACGACCCGCTACGAGCAGTACTTC. Amino acids: CASSLAGGGTTRYEQYF.

The chain employs TRBV7-9 and TRBJ2-5; D possibly corresponds to TRBD1 (5 bases). The CDR3 extends over 16 amino acids. Germline values: CDR1 SEHNR, CDR2 FQNEAQ (reference sequence). With 4 bases removed from V and 4 bases from J, the gap between germline ends came to 19 bases. CDR3 region: CASSSTSDRRGETQYF. CDR3 sequence (DNA): TGTGCCAGCAGCTCCACGTCCGACAGAAGGGGAGAGACCCAGTACTTC.

V is TRBV7-9 and J is TRBJ1-5, with D tentatively TRBD1 (5 bases). V lost 5 bases, J lost 0 bases, and 20 bases lay in between. The CDR3 consists of 18 residues. Germline lookup yields CDR1 SEHNR and CDR2 FQNEAQ (reference sequence). CDR3 in DNA: TGTGCCAGCAGCCCCACCCCGGCAAGGGGAAATAGCAATCAGCCCCAGCATTTT. Encoded protein: CASSPTPARGNSNQPQHF.

This chain joins TRBV7-2 and TRBJ2-1; D call uncertain. In germline, CDR1 is SGHTA, CDR2 FQGNSA. The CDR3 runs to 15 residues. V gave up 10 bases and J gave up 0 bases, with 16 bases separating them. The CDR3: CATRSWPSSYNEQFF. The DNA of the CDR3 is TGTGCCACCCGGAGTTGGCCAAGCTCCTACAATGAGCAGTTCTTC.

This clone was found a few times. The chain uses TRBV9 and TRBJ2-1, with D possibly being TRBD1 (6 bases). Trimming cost V 4 bases and J 3 bases, with 23 bases left between them. The CDR3 length is 18 residues. Germline CDR1 SGDLS, CDR2 YYNGEE. The CDR3 region is CASSPTGQFPPIYNEQFF. As DNA, the CDR3 is TGTGCCAGCAGCCCGACTGGACAGTTCCCTCCGATCTACAATGAGCAGTTCTTC.

This sequence joins TRBV4-1 and TRBJ2-3; tentative D call: TRBD2 (6 bases). Germline CDR1 reads MGHRA; CDR2 reads YSYEKL. Trimming pared 0 bases from V and 0 bases from J, leaving 13 bases between. This CDR3 contains 17 residues. CDR3 in amino acids: CASSQDPEGSSTDTQYF. The CDR3 nucleotides read TGCGCCAGCAGCCAAGATCCGGAGGGCAGTAGCACAGATACGCAGTATTTT.

V is TRBV7-3 and J is TRBJ2-1; D is unclear. Trimming removed 4 bases at V and 1 base at J, with 11 bases between. Germline-derived CDR1 and CDR2 are SGHTA and FQGTGA. The CDR3 runs 15 residues. The CDR3 DNA follows: TGTGCCAGCAGCTCAAGCTCCGGGTCCTACAATGAGCAGTTCTTC. It specifies CASSSSSGSYNEQFF. The full variable domain, its missing parts supplied by reference TRBV7-3 and TRBJ2-1, is GAGVSQTPSNKVTEKGKYVELRCDPISGHTALYWYRQSLGQGPEFLIYFQGTGAADDSGLPNDRFFAVRPEGSVSTLKIQRTERGDSAVYLCASSSSSGSYNEQFFGPGTRLTVL.

The chain uses TRBV5-5 and TRBJ1-6; D is unresolved. This CDR3 spans 17 amino acids. The germline V gene encodes CDR1 SGHKS and CDR2 YYEKEE (reference sequence). With 2 bases removed from V and 0 bases from J, the gap between germline ends came to 12 bases. CDR3 sequence (DNA): TGTGCCAGCAGCTTCCAACCGGGGAGCTCCTATAATTCACCCCTCCACTTT. Translating it yields CASSFQPGSSYNSPLHF.

The chain joins TRBV13 to TRBJ1-3, with a tentative D call TRBD1 (6 bases). The CDR3 contains 14 residues. Germline V gene sequence: CDR1 PRHDT, CDR2 FYEKMQ (reference sequence). The V and J ends lost 5 bases and 4 bases respectively, with 12 bases between them. This CDR3 reads CASSPRGRGNTIYF. CDR3 DNA sequence: TGTGCCAGCAGCCCCAGGGGCCGGGGAAACACCATATATTTT.